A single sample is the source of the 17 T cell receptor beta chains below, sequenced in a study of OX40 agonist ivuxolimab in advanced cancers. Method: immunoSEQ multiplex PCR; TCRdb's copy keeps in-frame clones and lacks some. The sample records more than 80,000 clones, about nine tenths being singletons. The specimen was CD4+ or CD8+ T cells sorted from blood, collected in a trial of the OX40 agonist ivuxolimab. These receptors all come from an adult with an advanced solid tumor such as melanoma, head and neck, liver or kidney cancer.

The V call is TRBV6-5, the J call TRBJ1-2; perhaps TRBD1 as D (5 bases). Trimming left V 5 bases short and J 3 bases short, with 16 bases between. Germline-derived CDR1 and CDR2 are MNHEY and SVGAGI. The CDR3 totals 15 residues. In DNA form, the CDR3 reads TGTGCCAGCAGTCTTCAGGGATCCGGGTACTATGGCTACACCTTC. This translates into CASSLQGSGYYGYTF.

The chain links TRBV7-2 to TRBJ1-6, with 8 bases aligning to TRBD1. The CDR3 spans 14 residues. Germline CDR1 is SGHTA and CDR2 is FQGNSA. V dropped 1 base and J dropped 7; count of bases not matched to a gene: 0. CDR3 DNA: TGTGCCAGCAGCTTAGGGACAGGGAATTCACCCCTCCACTTT. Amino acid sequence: CASSLGTGNSPLHF.

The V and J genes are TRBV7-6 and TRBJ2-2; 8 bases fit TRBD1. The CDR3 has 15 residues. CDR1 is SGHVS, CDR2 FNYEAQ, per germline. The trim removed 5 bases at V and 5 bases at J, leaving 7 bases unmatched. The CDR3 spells CASSEGQVNTGELFF. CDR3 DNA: TGTGCCAGCAGCGAGGGACAGGTGAATACCGGGGAGCTGTTTTTT.

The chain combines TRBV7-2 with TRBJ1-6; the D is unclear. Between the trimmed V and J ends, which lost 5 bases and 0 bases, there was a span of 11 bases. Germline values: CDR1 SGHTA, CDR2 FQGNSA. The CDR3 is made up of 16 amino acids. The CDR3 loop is CASSTALSSYNSPLHF. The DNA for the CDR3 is TGTGCCAGCAGCACTGCGTTGAGCTCCTATAATTCACCCCTCCACTTT.

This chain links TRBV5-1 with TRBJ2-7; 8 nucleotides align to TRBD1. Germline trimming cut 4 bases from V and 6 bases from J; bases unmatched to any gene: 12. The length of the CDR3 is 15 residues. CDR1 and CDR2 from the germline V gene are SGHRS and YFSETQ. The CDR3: CASSQMTGDEGEQYF. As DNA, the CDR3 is TGCGCCAGCAGCCAAATGACAGGGGATGAGGGCGAGCAGTACTTC.

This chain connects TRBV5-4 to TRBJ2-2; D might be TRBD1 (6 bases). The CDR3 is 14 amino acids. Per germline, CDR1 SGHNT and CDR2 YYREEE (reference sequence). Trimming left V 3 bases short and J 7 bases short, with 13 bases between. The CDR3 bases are TGTGCCAGCAGCTCCCAGGGGTACAGCGGGGAGCTGTTTTTT. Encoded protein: CASSSQGYSGELFF.

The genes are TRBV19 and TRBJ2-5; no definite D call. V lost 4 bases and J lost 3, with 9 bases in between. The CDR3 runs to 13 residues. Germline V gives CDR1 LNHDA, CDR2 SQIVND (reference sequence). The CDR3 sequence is CASSKRREETQYF. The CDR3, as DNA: TGTGCCAGTAGTAAAAGACGGGAAGAGACCCAGTACTTC.

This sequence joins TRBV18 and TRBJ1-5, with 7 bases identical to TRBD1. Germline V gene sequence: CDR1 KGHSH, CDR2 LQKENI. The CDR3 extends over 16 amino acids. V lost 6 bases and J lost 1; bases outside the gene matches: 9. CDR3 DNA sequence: TGTGCCAGCTCGCGACAGGGAGGGTCGAGCAATCAGCCCCAGCATTTT. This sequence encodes CASSRQGGSSNQPQHF.

The CDR3 region has the DNA TGTGCCAGCAGCTCCCTGGCGGGGGCCTACAATGAGCAGTTCTTC. Encoded protein: CASSSLAGAYNEQFF. The rearrangement uses TRBV7-2 and TRBJ2-1; 7 nucleotides agree with TRBD2. The CDR3 is 15 amino acids. Germline values: CDR1 SGHTA, CDR2 FQGNSA. V shed 4 bases, J shed 2 bases, and the junction held 5 bases outside the gene matches.

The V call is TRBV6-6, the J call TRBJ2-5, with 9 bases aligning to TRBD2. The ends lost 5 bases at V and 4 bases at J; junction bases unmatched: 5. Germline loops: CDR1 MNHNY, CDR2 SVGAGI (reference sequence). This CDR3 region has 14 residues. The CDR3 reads CASSHGTSRETQYF. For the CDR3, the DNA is TGTGCCAGCAGTCATGGGACTAGCCGAGAGACCCAGTACTTC.

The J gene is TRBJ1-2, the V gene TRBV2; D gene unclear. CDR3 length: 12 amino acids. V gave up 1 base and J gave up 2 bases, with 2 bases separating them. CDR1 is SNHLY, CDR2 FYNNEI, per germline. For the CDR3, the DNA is TGTGCCAGCAGTGAAGAGAACTATGGCTACACCTTC. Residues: CASSEENYGYTF.

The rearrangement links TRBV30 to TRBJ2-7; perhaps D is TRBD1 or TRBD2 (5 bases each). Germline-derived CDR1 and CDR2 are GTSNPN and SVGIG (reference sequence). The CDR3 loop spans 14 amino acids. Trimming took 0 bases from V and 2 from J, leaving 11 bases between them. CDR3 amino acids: CAWSVGQGPYEQYF. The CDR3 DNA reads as TGTGCCTGGAGTGTTGGCCAGGGACCCTACGAGCAGTACTTC.

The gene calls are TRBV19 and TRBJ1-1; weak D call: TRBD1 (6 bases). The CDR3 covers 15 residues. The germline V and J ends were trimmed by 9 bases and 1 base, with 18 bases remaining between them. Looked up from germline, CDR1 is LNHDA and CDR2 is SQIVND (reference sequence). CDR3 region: CASRGGAGPNTEAFF. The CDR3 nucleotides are TGTGCCAGCAGAGGGGGGGCAGGACCGAACACTGAAGCTTTCTTT.

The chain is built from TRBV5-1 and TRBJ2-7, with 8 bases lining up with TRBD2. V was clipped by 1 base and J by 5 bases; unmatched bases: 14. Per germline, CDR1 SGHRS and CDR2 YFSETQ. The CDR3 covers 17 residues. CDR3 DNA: TGCGCCAGCAGCTTGAGGACGTTCGGGGGGGCCAGAAACGAGCAGTACTTC. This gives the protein CASSLRTFGGARNEQYF.

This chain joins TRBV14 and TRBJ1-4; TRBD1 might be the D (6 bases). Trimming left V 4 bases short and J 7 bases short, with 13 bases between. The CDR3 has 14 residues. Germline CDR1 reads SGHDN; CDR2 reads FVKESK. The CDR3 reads CASSLGGKGEKLFF. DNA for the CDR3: TGTGCCAGCAGCCTAGGGGGGAAGGGTGAAAAACTGTTTTTT.

CDR3 region: CAWSFGGGQGGAFF. CDR3 in DNA: TGTGCCTGGAGTTTTGGGGGAGGACAGGGTGGAGCTTTCTTT. The chain recombines TRBV30 with TRBJ1-1; 8 bases align to TRBD1. With 2 bases clipped from V and 10 bases from J, the junction kept 12 bases outside the gene matches. The CDR3 runs to 14 residues. Germline V CDR1 and CDR2: GTSNPN, SVGIG (reference sequence).

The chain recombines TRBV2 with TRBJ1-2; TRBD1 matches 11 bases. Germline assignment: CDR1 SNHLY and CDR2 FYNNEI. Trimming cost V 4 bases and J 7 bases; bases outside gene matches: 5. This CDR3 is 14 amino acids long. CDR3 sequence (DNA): TGTGCCAGCAGTGCTAGGACAGGGGGCTTTGGCTACACCTTC. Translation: CASSARTGGFGYTF.